Listed below are T cell receptor beta chains from one sample, sequenced in a study of cytomegalovirus exposure and HLA in healthy donors. Repertoires were generated with immunoSEQ multiplex PCR, while TCRdb's copy carries only in-frame clones and drops some. The sample yields approximately 270,000 clones, around 89% seen once. The sequenced sample was PBMCs. The receptors were sampled from a woman under 30 in good health and CMV-seronegative. Both conserved end residues are part of each CDR3. The D gene is left open where the match is weak. The size entry is marked missing in some rows and otherwise reads once, few, many or a size class.

V gene: TRBV15; J gene: TRBJ2-7; D gene: TRBD1; clone size: NA; CDR3 protein: CATSKTQGTYEQYF; CDR3 DNA: TGTGCCACCAGCAAAACACAGGGGACCTACGAGCAGTACTTC
V gene: TRBV29-1; J gene: TRBJ2-3; D gene: TRBD2; clone size: NA; CDR3 protein: CSVVPVSGGFTDTQYF; CDR3 DNA: TGCAGCGTCGTTCCGGTTAGCGGGGGGTTCACAGATACGCAGTATTTT
V gene: TRBV5-1; J gene: TRBJ1-3; D gene: NA; clone size: NA; CDR3 protein: CASTLDSSGNTIYF; CDR3 DNA: TGCGCCAGCACCTTGGACAGCTCTGGAAACACCATATATTTT
V gene: TRBV4-3; J gene: TRBJ1-5; D gene: NA; clone size: NA; CDR3 protein: CASSQQEGQPQHF; CDR3 DNA: TGCGCCAGCAGCCAACAGGAGGGTCAGCCCCAGCATTTT
V gene: TRBV19; J gene: TRBJ1-5; D gene: TRBD1; clone size: NA; CDR3 protein: CASSRDRAYSNQPQHF; CDR3 DNA: TGTGCCAGTAGTAGGGACAGGGCATATAGCAATCAGCCCCAGCATTTT
V gene: TRBV28; J gene: TRBJ2-1; D gene: TRBD1; clone size: NA; CDR3 protein: CASSLQGAYNEQFF; CDR3 DNA: TGTGCCAGCAGTTTGCAGGGGGCTTACAATGAGCAGTTCTTC
V gene: TRBV4-2; J gene: TRBJ1-1; D gene: NA; clone size: NA; CDR3 protein: CASSQDRGASTEAFF; CDR3 DNA: TGTGCCAGCAGCCAAGATCGGGGGGCGAGCACTGAAGCTTTCTTT
V gene: TRBV7-2; J gene: TRBJ1-2; D gene: TRBD1; clone size: NA; CDR3 protein: CASSLVSSGGGAHYGYTF; CDR3 DNA: TGTGCCAGCAGCTTAGTCAGCTCGGGAGGGGGCGCCCACTATGGCTACACCTTC
V gene: TRBV2; J gene: TRBJ2-2; D gene: TRBD1; clone size: NA; CDR3 protein: CASNDRVYTGELFF; CDR3 DNA: TGTGCCAGCAATGACAGGGTGTACACCGGGGAGCTGTTTTTT
V gene: TRBV30; J gene: TRBJ1-5; D gene: NA; clone size: NA; CDR3 protein: CAWSPQGTRDQPQHF; CDR3 DNA: TGTGCCTGGAGTCCACAGGGTACGCGGGATCAGCCCCAGCATTTT
V gene: TRBV28; J gene: TRBJ2-5; D gene: TRBD1; clone size: NA; CDR3 protein: CASSLVGQGMETQYF; CDR3 DNA: TGTGCCAGCAGTTTAGTGGGACAGGGGATGGAGACCCAGTACTTC
V gene: TRBV27; J gene: TRBJ1-6; D gene: TRBD1; clone size: NA; CDR3 protein: CASSAGTDNSPLHF; CDR3 DNA: TGTGCCAGCAGTGCCGGGACAGATAATTCACCCCTCCACTTT
V gene: TRBV19; J gene: TRBJ1-5; D gene: TRBD1; clone size: NA; CDR3 protein: CASSGGQRHNQPQHF; CDR3 DNA: TGTGCCAGTAGTGGGGGACAGAGACACAATCAGCCCCAGCATTTT
V gene: TRBV10-3; J gene: TRBJ2-5; D gene: NA; clone size: once; CDR3 protein: CAISGTEQETQYF; CDR3 DNA: TGTGCCATCAGTGGGACAGAGCAAGAGACCCAGTACTTC
V gene: TRBV4-3; J gene: TRBJ1-1; D gene: NA; clone size: NA; CDR3 protein: CASSQGTMNTEAFF; CDR3 DNA: TGCGCCAGCAGCCAAGGGACAATGAACACTGAAGCTTTCTTT
V gene: TRBV4-3; J gene: TRBJ2-3; D gene: TRBD2; clone size: NA; CDR3 protein: CASSQEPLTSADTQYF; CDR3 DNA: TGCGCCAGCAGCCAGGAGCCTCTGACTAGCGCAGATACGCAGTATTTT
V gene: TRBV19; J gene: TRBJ1-1; D gene: NA; clone size: NA; CDR3 protein: CASSDILNTEAFF; CDR3 DNA: TGTGCCAGTAGCGACATACTGAACACTGAAGCTTTCTTT
V gene: TRBV27; J gene: TRBJ2-7; D gene: TRBD1; clone size: NA; CDR3 protein: CASSFTMRSTGGPWGEQYF; CDR3 DNA: TGTGCCAGCAGTTTCACAATGCGCTCCACAGGGGGCCCCTGGGGCGAGCAGTACTTC
V gene: TRBV27; J gene: TRBJ1-1; D gene: TRBD1; clone size: NA; CDR3 protein: CASSPRDSSTEAFF; CDR3 DNA: TGTGCCAGCAGTCCGCGGGACAGTTCCACTGAAGCTTTCTTT
V gene: TRBV30; J gene: TRBJ1-1; D gene: TRBD1; clone size: once; CDR3 protein: CAWTQGAVTEAFF; CDR3 DNA: TGTGCCTGGACCCAGGGGGCTGTTACTGAAGCTTTCTTT
V gene: TRBV28; J gene: TRBJ1-2; D gene: NA; clone size: few; CDR3 protein: CASSLEGPNGYTF; CDR3 DNA: TGTGCCAGCAGTTTAGAGGGCCCCAATGGCTACACCTTC
V gene: TRBV7-8; J gene: TRBJ1-1; D gene: TRBD1; clone size: NA; CDR3 protein: CASSQGQGGTEAFF; CDR3 DNA: TGTGCCAGCAGCCAGGGACAGGGTGGTACTGAAGCTTTCTTT
V gene: TRBV19; J gene: TRBJ1-6; D gene: NA; clone size: NA; CDR3 protein: CASSIVGSSYNSPLHF; CDR3 DNA: TGTGCCAGTAGTATAGTGGGCAGCTCCTATAATTCACCCCTCCACTTT
V gene: TRBV5-4; J gene: TRBJ2-1; D gene: NA; clone size: NA; CDR3 protein: CASSLIGVNEQFF; CDR3 DNA: TGTGCCAGCAGCTTGATCGGAGTCAATGAGCAGTTCTTC
V gene: TRBV9; J gene: TRBJ1-6; D gene: TRBD1; clone size: NA; CDR3 protein: CASGETGTASPLHF; CDR3 DNA: TGTGCCAGCGGGGAAACCGGGACAGCTTCACCCCTCCACTTT
V gene: TRBV21-1; J gene: TRBJ2-7; D gene: NA; clone size: once; CDR3 protein: CASSNIEDTTYEQYF; CDR3 DNA: TGTGCCAGCAGCAATATTGAGGACACTACCTACGAGCAGTACTTC
V gene: TRBV7-6; J gene: TRBJ2-1; D gene: NA; clone size: NA; CDR3 protein: CASSIRTDTGISYNEQFF; CDR3 DNA: TGTGCCAGCAGCATAAGGACGGATACGGGGATCTCCTACAATGAGCAGTTCTTC
V gene: TRBV6-1; J gene: TRBJ1-3; D gene: TRBD1; clone size: NA; CDR3 protein: CASTRDREGGNTIYF; CDR3 DNA: TGTGCCAGCACAAGGGACAGGGAAGGTGGAAACACCATATATTTT